This T cell receptor (beta chain) was obtained from a study of Ad26.COV2.S vaccination and SARS-CoV-2 variants (dated by TCRdb to the early 2020s). Background for the entire study: Vaccine-arm donors came from COV1001, a multicentre, randomized, double-blind, placebo-controlled phase I-IIa trial of Ad26.COV2.S in healthy adults. Ad26.COV2.S was administered intramuscularly at a dose of 5x10^10 or 1x10^11 viral particles, either as one shot or as two shots given 56 days apart. TCRbeta repertoire sequencing was used to assess the specificity and breadth of SARS-CoV-2-reactive T cell receptors after Ad26.COV2.S vaccination. The TCR-sequenced set comprised around 30 samples: around 20 Ad26.COV2.S vaccine recipients, 5 placebo recipients and 8 SARS-CoV-2 convalescent individuals. Trial participants were randomized into five groups of five, in which low-dose or high-dose Ad26.COV2.S was given once or twice, or placebo was given on both occasions. Throughout the experiments and outcome assessment, investigators stayed blinded to trial group allocation. The research as a whole found: The study lacked the statistical power to compare responses across vaccine doses or regimens. Vaccine and placebo recipients had similar non-spike TCR breadth, a finding consistent with the vaccine containing only spike. It was noted by the authors that total T cell responses may have been underestimated by the TCR breadth and depth analyses. Ad26.COV2.S recipients had higher spike-specific TCR breadth than placebo recipients (P = 0.0014). After vaccination, substantial breadth of spike-specific CD8+ and CD4+ T cell responses was reported.

The immunoSEQ Assay was used to sequence TCRbeta CDR3 regions. After extraction, genomic DNA underwent amplification by bias-controlled multiplex PCR, followed by high-throughput sequencing. In the original analysis: To quantify the absolute abundance of every unique TCRbeta CDR3 region, sequences were collapsed and filtered. T cell fraction was estimated by normalizing TCRbeta template counts to usable DNA, which was measured by amplifying reference genes present in all nucleated cells. Repertoire TCRs were annotated as SARS-CoV-2-specific by exact matching of V gene, CDR3 amino acid sequence and J gene to a known reactive TCR set. The reference SARS-CoV-2 TCR set was obtained from MIRA and was filtered for enrichment in COVID-19-positive ImmuneCODE repertoires, whereby public or cross-reactive TCRs were removed. Based on the MIRA antigens, annotated TCRs were further analysed at the level of specific ORF or position within ORF. Depth was the summed frequency of annotated unique rearrangements, while breadth was defined as annotated unique rearrangements over total unique productive rearrangements. Group comparisons of TCR breadth used two-sided Wilcoxon rank-sum tests. As stored in TCRdb, this immuneACCESS dataset retains in-frame rearrangements with V and J assigned. A fraction of the clones does not appear; measured against another copy, unresolved V genes explain less than half of the discrepancy, and the remainder lacks a known reason. Clone size and the V and J calls come from that table; the DNA yielded D and trimming. The sample table lists 300,000 to 400,000 clones, about nine tenths of them with a count of one. The top ten clones comprise roughly 3.1% of the sample.

This clone came up once. Its cognate antigen has yet to be identified. No clone much larger than this one lies a single base away; base qualities are absent. Trimming at the junction amounts to 3 bases on V and 6 bases on J, and the germline ends lie 8 bases apart. Including cysteine and phenylalanine, the CDR3 has 12 amino acids. Only the CDR3 DNA is retained, 36 bases long and in frame from the first base. The germline V gene (reference sequence) sets CDR1 to LNHDA and CDR2 to SQIVND. Per the publication, the treatment or condition label means: over 15 received Ad26.COV2.S at low or high dose, single or two shots; about 5 received placebo; per-sample allocation not given. For vaccine and placebo recipients, the sequenced repertoires came from samples collected on day 63 after the first injection. Cohort 1b enrolled roughly 25 adults aged 18-55 years at a single site in Boston, USA, between 29 July and 7 August 2020. Ad26.COV2.S was a replication-incompetent adenovirus type 26 vector expressing a prefusion-stabilized SARS-CoV-2 spike protein from the original Wuhan strain.

Specimen: peripheral blood, collected in a trial of Ad26.COV2.S vaccine versus placebo. The sequence joins TRBV19 to TRBJ1-1; the D gene cannot be named for sure. The receptor comes from a person between 18 and 60 years old who received the Ad26.COV2.S COVID-19 vaccine or a placebo. The DNA sequence reads TGTGCCAGTAGTATTGGCCGGTCTGAAGCTTTCTTT. It translates to CASSIGRSEAFF. Extended through the reference TRBV19 and TRBJ1-1 proteins, this CDR3 yields the full variable domain: DGGITQSPKYLFRKEGQNVTLSCEQNLNHDAMYWYRQDPGQGLRLIYYSQIVNDFQKGDIAEGYSVSREKKESFPLTVTSAQKNPTAFYLCASSIGRSEAFFGQGTRLTVV.